This TCR beta chain comes out of a study of T cells in AML relapse after transplant (dated 2019 in TCRdb). Turning to the overall study: The remission controls were clinically matched patients who stayed in long-term complete remission and had more than 3 years of follow-up. Remission samples were obtained from bone marrow collected about 1 year after HSCT from patients in whom complete remission was maintained. In patients given allogeneic HSCT for myeloid malignancy, this retrospective study looked at bone marrow T cells, examining both their TCR repertoires and their inhibitory receptor expression.

Library prep was done by PCR. TCR alpha and beta chains were amplified from RNA with a modified RACE PCR protocol rather than multiplex PCR. The libraries were sequenced on an Illumina MiSeq, and sample-specific barcode combinations were used to demultiplex the raw reads. The authors processed their data as follows. TCR clonotypes were identified from the sequencing reads using MiXCR software. In-frame beta chains were kept once TCRdb had trimmed the public reads at Q25 with fastp and called clones with MiXCR. Each record represents a unique CDR3 protein, reported with the most common genes and DNA among its rows. The V and J calls were determined by TCRdb, not by the authors. The sample profile shows under 4,000 distinct CDR3 sequences; around 10% of them were found once. The top ten constitute roughly 32% of the sample. The research as a whole found: TCR repertoire comparisons rested on very few samples, with only three individuals per group for unsorted bone marrow.

V is clipped by 2 bases and J by 7 bases, and the sequence between their germline boundaries is 13 bases long. The germline V gene specifies SGHRS as CDR1 and YFSETQ as CDR2. From its cysteine to its phenylalanine, the CDR3 spans 13 amino acids. Kept here is only the CDR3 DNA, which spans 39 bases and is read in frame from base 1. This clonotype was counted many times. Its antigen specificity is not known. It has no much larger one-base neighbor in the sample; base qualities were not kept. Recombination joined TRBV5-1 with TRBJ2-7; the D gene is perhaps TRBD1, on 6 matching bases. The TCR was taken from a human donor who had a stem cell transplant for acute myeloid leukemia. Following a transplant, a fraction of the T cells may be traceable to the graft donor. The sequencing used bone marrow, either the whole sample or a sorted T cell fraction (not recorded which), collected in complete remission. Read as DNA, the sequence is TGCGCCAGCAGCTTACAACAGGGAGAGGAGCAGTACTTC. Its protein product is CASSLQQGEEQYF. Extended through the reference TRBV5-1 and TRBJ2-7 proteins, this CDR3 yields the full variable domain: KAGVTQTPRYLIKTRGQQVTLSCSPISGHRSVSWYQQTPGQGLQFLFEYFSETQRNKGNFPGRFSGRQFSNSRSEMNVSTLELGDSALYLCASSLQQGEEQYFGPGTRLTVT.